Below are 27 T cell receptor beta chains sequenced from a single sample in a study of blood T cell repertoires in COVID-19. Assay: immunoSEQ multiplex PCR; the TCRdb copy retains only in-frame clones and omits some. This table holds 85,000 to 100,000 clones, about nine tenths found once. Material: peripheral blood. These receptors were collected from a man aged 60-69 years with acute or convalescent COVID-19.

V and J are TRBV6-6 and TRBJ1-2; no firm D call. This CDR3 is 13 amino acids long. Germline-derived CDR1 and CDR2 are MNHNY and SVGAGI (reference sequence). Trimming shortened V by 6 bases and J by 9 bases, and 17 bases separated the two germline ends. The CDR3 DNA reads as TGTGCCAGCAGCCCCGACATGATAATACGCTACACCTTC. It specifies CASSPDMIIRYTF.

The J gene is TRBJ1-1, the V gene TRBV2, with D tentatively TRBD1 (6 bases). Germline values: CDR1 SNHLY, CDR2 FYNNEI. V was pared by 4 bases and J by 2 bases, with 11 bases between. This CDR3 is built from 14 residues. This CDR3 reads CASSVRGGNTEAFF. The CDR3 coding sequence is TGTGCCAGCAGTGTCAGGGGTGGAAACACTGAAGCTTTCTTT.

The rearrangement uses TRBV19 and TRBJ1-2; 9 bases match TRBD1. J was trimmed by 4 bases and V by 8 bases; bases with no gene match: 11. Germline loops: CDR1 LNHDA, CDR2 SQIVND (reference sequence). This CDR3 has 15 residues. The CDR3 loop reads CASASGQGVGYGYTF. As DNA, the CDR3 is TGTGCCAGTGCATCGGGACAGGGTGTAGGCTATGGCTACACCTTC.

The chain joins TRBV7-9 to TRBJ1-1, with D unresolved. CDR1 SEHNR and CDR2 FQNEAQ come from the germline V gene (reference sequence). This CDR3 region has 15 residues. Trimming removed 5 bases at V and 7 bases at J, with 20 bases between. The CDR3 protein is CASSQKPTGSFEAFF. The CDR3 nucleotides are TGTGCCAGCAGCCAGAAGCCGACGGGGTCCTTTGAAGCTTTCTTT.

The chain recombines TRBV18 with TRBJ1-1, with 8 nucleotides matching TRBD1. CDR3 length equals 14 residues. From germline, CDR1 is KGHSH and CDR2 LQKENI. The V and J ends lost 6 bases and 1 base, in that order; junction bases with no gene match: 4. CDR3 nucleotide sequence: TGTGCCAGCTCGGACAGGGCAGCGAACACTGAAGCTTTCTTT. Translating it yields CASSDRAANTEAFF. Full variable domain (missing parts from reference TRBV18 and TRBJ1-1): NAGVMQNPRHLVRRRGQEARLRCSPMKGHSHVYWYRQLPEEGLKFMVYLQKENIIDESGMPKERFSAEFPKEGPSILRIQQVVRGDSAAYFCASSDRAANTEAFFGQGTRLTVV.

This clone appeared a single time. V is TRBV7-9 and J is TRBJ2-3; 8 bases agree with TRBD1. The CDR3 has 15 residues. From germline, CDR1 is SEHNR and CDR2 FQNEAQ (reference sequence). Trimming cost V 3 bases and J 3 bases; bases outside gene matches: 5. CDR3 in amino acids: CASSLGQDRTDTQYF. The CDR3 nucleotides are TGTGCCAGCAGCTTGGGACAGGACCGAACAGATACGCAGTATTTT. Full variable domain (outside the CDR3, taken from reference TRBV7-9 and TRBJ2-3): DTGVSQNPRHKITKRGQNVTFRCDPISEHNRLYWYRQTLGQGPEFLTYFQNEAQLEKSRLLSDRFSAERPKGSFSTLEIQRTEQGDSAMYLCASSLGQDRTDTQYFGPGTRLTVL.

This chain connects TRBV5-4 to TRBJ2-6; perhaps TRBD1 as D (6 bases). Deletions cut 4 bases from V and 0 bases from J, with 14 bases between. The CDR3 totals 17 residues. CDR1 is SGHNT, CDR2 YYREEE, per germline (reference sequence). Written as DNA, the CDR3 is TGTGCCAGCAGCCCGACAGGCCCGAGCTCTGGGGCCAACGTCCTGACTTTC. It specifies CASSPTGPSSGANVLTF.

The chain employs TRBV11-3 and TRBJ2-7; 7 bases match TRBD2. The ends lost 2 bases at V and 6 bases at J; junction bases unmatched: 13. This CDR3 has 16 amino acids. Germline-derived CDR1 and CDR2 are SGHNT and YENEEA. CDR3 loop: CASSLTGGTEIREQYF. CDR3 DNA: TGTGCCAGCAGCTTAACGGGGGGAACAGAAATACGCGAGCAGTACTTC.

In DNA, the CDR3 is TGTGCCAGCAGTTTAACAGGGGGCTACGAGCAGTACTTC. Translating gives CASSLTGGYEQYF. V gene TRBV12-3 or TRBV12-4 combines with J gene TRBJ2-7, with 8 bases identical to TRBD1. This CDR3 contains 13 residues. V trimming: 2 bases; J trimming: 3 bases; junction bases outside the gene matches: 0.

V usage is TRBV5-1 and J usage is TRBJ1-2; 7 nucleotides align to TRBD1. CDR1 is SGHRS and CDR2 is YFSETQ in the germline V gene. The CDR3 extends over 15 amino acids. J was trimmed by 4 bases and V by 4 bases; bases with no gene match: 10. As DNA, the CDR3 is TGCGCCAGCAGCCCTTTGGACAGGAGACCCTATGGCTACACCTTC. It is translated as CASSPLDRRPYGYTF.

V gene TRBV5-1 combines with J gene TRBJ1-4; D unclear. Germline V lookup: CDR1 SGHRS, CDR2 YFSETQ. The CDR3 consists of 15 residues. Deletions cut 4 bases from V and 0 bases from J, with 10 bases between. The DNA of the CDR3 is TGCGCCAGCAGCCCAACACCCGCAACTAATGAAAAACTGTTTTTT. Its protein is CASSPTPATNEKLFF.

V and J are TRBV2 and TRBJ1-4; 10 bases match TRBD1. Trimming took 1 base from V and 6 from J; bases not matched to a gene: 2. Per germline, CDR1 SNHLY and CDR2 FYNNEI. This CDR3 is built from 15 residues. The CDR3 DNA follows: TGTGCCAGCAGTGAAGGCGACAGGGGGCATGAAAAACTGTTTTTT. Protein product: CASSEGDRGHEKLFF.

The V call is TRBV19, the J call TRBJ1-6, with D tentatively TRBD1 (5 bases). The germline gives CDR1 LNHDA, CDR2 SQIVND (reference sequence). Trimming took 3 bases from V and 8 from J, leaving 11 bases between them. The CDR3 consists of 14 residues. DNA for the CDR3: TGTGCCAGTAGTATTGCGGGAGGGGATTCACCCCTCCACTTT. Translation gives CASSIAGGDSPLHF.

The rearrangement links TRBV7-9 to TRBJ1-1, with 7 bases identical to TRBD1. The CDR3 length is 13 residues. V was pared by 5 bases and J by 4 bases, with 4 bases of the junction left unmatched. Germline lookup yields CDR1 SEHNR and CDR2 FQNEAQ (reference sequence). CDR3 in DNA: TGTGCCAGCAGCGCGGACAGGCGCACTGAAGCTTTCTTT. Protein sequence: CASSADRRTEAFF. The full variable domain, its missing parts supplied by reference TRBV7-9 and TRBJ1-1, is DTGVSQNPRHKITKRGQNVTFRCDPISEHNRLYWYRQTLGQGPEFLTYFQNEAQLEKSRLLSDRFSAERPKGSFSTLEIQRTEQGDSAMYLCASSADRRTEAFFGQGTRLTVV.

V is TRBV6-6 and J is TRBJ1-2; TRBD1 aligns across 7 bases. J was trimmed by 3 bases and V by 6 bases; bases with no gene match: 4. Germline CDR1 and CDR2: MNHNY and SVGAGI (reference sequence). The CDR3 totals 13 residues. The CDR3 region has the DNA TGTGCCAGCAGCACTACAGGGGACTATGGCTACACCTTC. It translates to CASSTTGDYGYTF.

The chain couples TRBV5-1 to TRBJ1-5, with 7 bases that match TRBD1. Looked up from germline, CDR1 is SGHRS and CDR2 is YFSETQ. The CDR3 is made up of 18 amino acids. Losses at the gene ends were 0 bases for V and 4 bases for J; bases not matched to a gene: 13. The CDR3 here is CASSLEPTGSGENQPQHF. The CDR3 nucleotides are TGCGCCAGCAGCTTGGAGCCGACAGGGTCCGGGGAAAATCAGCCCCAGCATTTT. The full variable domain, with the rest looked up from reference TRBV5-1 and TRBJ1-5, is KAGVTQTPRYLIKTRGQQVTLSCSPISGHRSVSWYQQTPGQGLQFLFEYFSETQRNKGNFPGRFSGRQFSNSRSEMNVSTLELGDSALYLCASSLEPTGSGENQPQHFGDGTRLSIL.

The V gene is TRBV30, the J gene TRBJ2-3; 12 bases are shared with TRBD2. Trimming cost V 3 bases and J 7 bases; bases outside gene matches: 11. This CDR3 spans 16 amino acids. Germline-derived CDR1 and CDR2 are GTSNPN and SVGIG (reference sequence). CDR3 amino acids: CAWSQGLAGGQNTQYF. The CDR3 coding sequence is TGTGCCTGGAGCCAAGGGCTAGCGGGGGGGCAGAATACGCAGTATTTT.

This sequence joins TRBV18 and TRBJ1-3, with D possibly being TRBD1 (5 bases). The ends were cut back, 3 bases at V and 0 bases at J, with 18 bases in the middle. The CDR3 consists of 18 residues. Germline CDR1 is KGHSH and CDR2 is LQKENI. The CDR3 spells CASSPLARARHSGNTIYF. The CDR3 nucleotides are TGTGCCAGCTCACCCCTGGCCAGGGCACGACACTCTGGAAACACCATATATTTT.

The rearrangement joins TRBV7-9 to TRBJ1-1, with 10 positions matching TRBD1. Losses at the gene ends were 4 bases for V and 4 bases for J; bases not matched to a gene: 6. CDR1 and CDR2 from the germline V gene are SEHNR and FQNEAQ (reference sequence). The CDR3 runs to 15 residues. This chain's CDR3 is CASSSPGQGLTEAFF. CDR3 DNA sequence: TGTGCCAGCAGCTCCCCGGGACAGGGGCTCACTGAAGCTTTCTTT.

The chain carries TRBV2 and TRBJ2-1, with 12 bases that match TRBD1. Germline V CDR1 and CDR2: SNHLY, FYNNEI. This CDR3 comprises 16 residues. Trimming removed 2 bases from V and 8 bases from J; junction bases left unmatched: 7. CDR3 in DNA: TGTGCCAGCAGTGAATGGGGACAGGGGGCGGAGGATGAGCAGTTCTTC. Its translation is CASSEWGQGAEDEQFF. Full variable domain (outside the CDR3, taken from reference TRBV2 and TRBJ2-1): EPEVTQTPSHQVTQMGQEVILRCVPISNHLYFYWYRQILGQKVEFLVSFYNNEISEKSEIFDDQFSVERPDGSNFTLKIRSTKLEDSAMYFCASSEWGQGAEDEQFFGPGTRLTVL.

V and J are TRBV27 and TRBJ2-7; D is uncertain. Germline V gene sequence: CDR1 MNHEY, CDR2 SMNVEV (reference sequence). The V end was cut by 6 bases, the J end by 0 bases, with 9 bases between. The CDR3 runs to 13 residues. CDR3: CASRRANSYEQYF. Written as DNA, the CDR3 is TGTGCCAGCAGACGAGCAAACTCCTACGAGCAGTACTTC.

V gene TRBV27 combines with J gene TRBJ1-2; D uncertain. This CDR3 comprises 15 residues. Trimming took off 7 bases at V and 4 bases at J, with 19 bases between the two ends. The germline V gene has CDR1 MNHEY and CDR2 SMNVEV (reference sequence). The CDR3 region is CASTNRGPTFYGYTF. The DNA for the CDR3 is TGTGCCAGCACCAACCGGGGTCCAACATTCTATGGCTACACCTTC.

This clone was seen more than once but under ten times. This chain links TRBV5-5 with TRBJ1-1; D is ambiguous. The ends were cut back, 3 bases at V and 0 bases at J, with 9 bases in the middle. This CDR3 has 14 residues. Per germline, CDR1 SGHKS and CDR2 YYEKEE (reference sequence). The CDR3 sequence: CASSSFQVNTEAFF. The CDR3 coding sequence is TGTGCCAGCAGCTCCTTCCAGGTGAACACTGAAGCTTTCTTT.

The chain is built from TRBV29-1 and TRBJ1-1; the D is unclear. Germline assignment: CDR1 SQVTM and CDR2 ANQGSEA. This CDR3 comprises 11 residues. This chain's CDR3 is CSSTENTEAFF. CDR3 bases: TGCAGTTCAACAGAGAACACTGAAGCTTTCTTT.

The chain employs TRBV5-1 and TRBJ1-1; a weak D match, TRBD1 (6 bases). This CDR3 spans 16 amino acids. CDR1 and CDR2 from the germline V gene are SGHRS and YFSETQ. V was trimmed by 4 bases and J by 0 bases, leaving 16 bases between them. Here the CDR3 reads CASSQQGAGVNTEAFF. The CDR3 DNA sequence: TGCGCCAGCAGCCAACAGGGAGCTGGCGTGAACACTGAAGCTTTCTTT.

This clone came up once. The V call is TRBV5-4, the J call TRBJ1-6, with a possible D match to TRBD1 (5 bases). Per the germline V gene, CDR1 is SGHNT and CDR2 is YYREEE (reference sequence). CDR3 length: 13 amino acids. V was pared by 3 bases and J by 15 bases, with 16 bases between. The CDR3: CASSSGENFDLHF. In DNA form, the CDR3 reads TGTGCCAGCAGCTCGGGGGAAAATTTTGACCTCCACTTT.

The gene calls are TRBV6-5 and TRBJ2-1, with 7 bases fitting TRBD2. Trimming removed 10 bases from V and 8 bases from J; junction bases left unmatched: 14. The CDR3 contains 14 residues. In germline, CDR1 is MNHEY, CDR2 SVGAGI. CDR3 in amino acids: CATRGDAITDEQFF. Written as DNA, the CDR3 is TGTGCCACCCGGGGGGACGCAATCACCGATGAGCAGTTCTTC.